These T cell receptor beta chains were read from a single sample in a study of blood T cell repertoires in COVID-19. Clones were sequenced by immunoSEQ multiplex PCR, and TCRdb holds only the in-frame ones, with some missing. Found here are 210,000 or so clones, under 85% of them singletons; the top ten hold 7.5% to 9%. The source material was peripheral blood. The origin of the receptors is a woman older than 75 with COVID-19, enrolled during active disease. Each CDR3 is given with its conserved first and last residue. Fields, in order: V gene, J gene, clone size, D gene, CDR3 DNA, CDR3 protein. A D gene is named only where the DNA matches it firmly. Where a row states a size, it is once, few, many or the class of an expanded clone; other rows omit it.

V: TRBV10-3; J: TRBJ2-7; size: .; D: TRBD1; DNA: TGTGCCACCCTTCCCAAACCCGGACAGGGGACGACCTACGAGCAGTACTTC; CDR3: CATLPKPGQGTTYEQYF
V: TRBV5-4; J: TRBJ2-3; size: .; D: .; DNA: TGTGCCAGCAGCTTGGGGCAGGGCGGAGATACGCAGTATTTT; CDR3: CASSLGQGGDTQYF
V: TRBV27; J: TRBJ1-6; size: .; D: .; DNA: TGTGCCAGCAGTTTATTCTCGCGGGTTCGGAATTCACCCCTCCACTTT; CDR3: CASSLFSRVRNSPLHF
V: TRBV27; J: TRBJ1-6; size: .; D: TRBD1; DNA: TGTGCCAGCAGTTGGGAGACAGGGATCAATTCACCCCTCCACTTT; CDR3: CASSWETGINSPLHF
V: TRBV9; J: TRBJ2-7; size: .; D: .; DNA: TGTGCCAGCAGCGTCTCACAGCGGACCGGGGTGGACGAGCAGTACTTC; CDR3: CASSVSQRTGVDEQYF
V: TRBV28; J: TRBJ2-3; size: .; D: .; DNA: TGTGCCAGCAGCTTAGGAGGCGCCACAGATACGCAGTATTTT; CDR3: CASSLGGATDTQYF
V: TRBV7-6; J: TRBJ2-1; size: .; D: TRBD1; DNA: TGTGCCAGCAGCTCCCGGACAGGTACCTACAATGAGCAGTTCTTC; CDR3: CASSSRTGTYNEQFF
V: TRBV6-5; J: TRBJ1-5; size: .; D: .; DNA: TGTGCCAGCAGTCGGGGGTGGAGCAATCAGCCCCAGCATTTT; CDR3: CASSRGWSNQPQHF
V: TRBV6-5; J: TRBJ1-5; size: .; D: .; DNA: TGTGCCTGCGGGGCAGGATCTGCGGGGCAGCCCCAGCATTTT; CDR3: CACGAGSAGQPQHF
V: TRBV11-3; J: TRBJ2-7; size: .; D: TRBD1; DNA: TGTGCCAGCAGCTCCCGGGACAGGGGAAACGAGCAGTACTTC; CDR3: CASSSRDRGNEQYF
V: TRBV5-1; J: TRBJ1-2; size: .; D: TRBD1; DNA: TGCGCCAGCAGCTTACAACCCGGGACAGGGTATGGCTACACCTTC; CDR3: CASSLQPGTGYGYTF
V: TRBV27; J: TRBJ2-3; size: .; D: TRBD2; DNA: TGTGCCAGCAGTTTGGACAAAGCGGGAGGCCACCCAGATACGCAGTATTTT; CDR3: CASSLDKAGGHPDTQYF
V: TRBV29-1; J: TRBJ2-7; size: .; D: .; DNA: TGCAGCGCTTCGGTTGCCTACGAGCAGTACTTC; CDR3: CSASVAYEQYF
V: TRBV5-1; J: TRBJ2-5; size: .; D: .; DNA: TGCGCCAGCAGCTTGGTACAGCCGGGGGAGACCCAGTACTTC; CDR3: CASSLVQPGETQYF
V: TRBV6-6; J: TRBJ1-6; size: .; D: .; DNA: TGTGCCAGCGGGGGGGAGACAGGTAATTCACCCCTCCACTTT; CDR3: CASGGETGNSPLHF
V: TRBV7-9; J: TRBJ2-3; size: .; D: TRBD2; DNA: TGTGCCAGCAGCCCGACGCGGGCTAGCGGGAGTGTAGATACGCAGTATTTT; CDR3: CASSPTRASGSVDTQYF
V: TRBV24-1; J: TRBJ2-2; size: .; D: TRBD1; DNA: TGTGCCACCAGTGACCCCGGGACAGGGTACACCGGGGAGCTGTTTTTT; CDR3: CATSDPGTGYTGELFF
V: TRBV10-3; J: TRBJ2-1; size: .; D: TRBD1; DNA: TGTGCCATCGGCTGGACAGGGCGGAATGAGCAGTTCTTC; CDR3: CAIGWTGRNEQFF
V: TRBV3-1/TRBV3-2; J: TRBJ1-2; size: once; D: .; DNA: TGTGCCAGCAGCCAAGATGGGTCAGGTGGCTACACCTTC; CDR3: CASSQDGSGGYTF
V: TRBV6-5; J: TRBJ2-2; size: .; D: TRBD1; DNA: TGTGCCAGCAGGACGGGACAGGGGAACACCGGGGAGCTGTTTTTT; CDR3: CASRTGQGNTGELFF
V: TRBV28; J: TRBJ1-3; size: .; D: .; DNA: TGTGCCAGCAGTACTACAGGGAAAGCCGGAAACACCATATATTTT; CDR3: CASSTTGKAGNTIYF
V: TRBV5-1; J: TRBJ2-7; size: few; D: TRBD2; DNA: TGCGCCAGCAGCCCGGGACTAGCGGGAAAGGGCGAGCAGTACTTC; CDR3: CASSPGLAGKGEQYF
V: TRBV14; J: TRBJ1-1; size: few; D: .; DNA: TGTGCCAGCAGCCAGGCGGAGAACACTGAAGCTTTCTTT; CDR3: CASSQAENTEAFF
V: TRBV5-3; J: TRBJ2-5; size: .; D: TRBD2; DNA: TGTGCCAGAAGCTTGGAATTCGCGAGGCTAGCGGGACGGACCCAGTACTTC; CDR3: CARSLEFARLAGRTQYF
V: TRBV5-4; J: TRBJ2-2; size: .; D: TRBD2; DNA: TGTGCCAGCAGCGCTCTGGGACTAGCCGCGGGCGGGGAGCTGTTTTTT; CDR3: CASSALGLAAGGELFF
V: TRBV7-9; J: TRBJ2-3; size: .; D: .; DNA: TGTGCCAGCAGCTGGGAGACTCGGAGAGATACGCAGTATTTT; CDR3: CASSWETRRDTQYF
V: TRBV28; J: TRBJ2-3; size: .; D: .; DNA: TGTGCCAGCGGGACTCGCACAGATACGCAGTATTTT; CDR3: CASGTRTDTQYF
V: TRBV7-9; J: TRBJ1-5; size: .; D: TRBD1; DNA: TGTGCCAGCAGCCTACAGGGGGATTACAATCAGCCCCAGCATTTT; CDR3: CASSLQGDYNQPQHF
V: TRBV11-1; J: TRBJ1-1; size: .; D: .; DNA: TGTGCCAGCAGCCCGGAGGCTTTGAGGGCCGGTGAAGCTTTCTTT; CDR3: CASSPEALRAGEAFF
V: TRBV5-1; J: TRBJ1-1; size: .; D: .; DNA: TGCGCCAGCAGCTTGGTTCCGGGTTCTGAAGCTTTCTTT; CDR3: CASSLVPGSEAFF
V: TRBV6-6; J: TRBJ2-7; size: once; D: TRBD2; DNA: TGTGCCAGCAGTTACGGTCCTAGCGGAAACTACGAGCAGTACTTC; CDR3: CASSYGPSGNYEQYF
V: TRBV9; J: TRBJ2-7; size: .; D: .; DNA: TGTGCCAGCAGCGTAGTCAGGGCTGTTTACGAGCAGTACTTC; CDR3: CASSVVRAVYEQYF
V: TRBV6-5; J: TRBJ2-5; size: once; D: TRBD2; DNA: TGTGCCAGCAGTTCCGGACTAGCGGTCCAAGAGACCCAGTACTTC; CDR3: CASSSGLAVQETQYF
V: TRBV5-8; J: TRBJ1-2; size: .; D: TRBD1; DNA: TGTGCCACCGCCGACAGGGTCGGATATGGCTACACCTTC; CDR3: CATADRVGYGYTF
V: TRBV4-2; J: TRBJ1-1; size: .; D: .; DNA: TGTGCCAGCAGCCAAGACCCACAATTGAACACTGAAGCTTTCTTT; CDR3: CASSQDPQLNTEAFF
V: TRBV5-1; J: TRBJ2-7; size: .; D: .; DNA: TGCGCCAGCAGCTTAGGGGGTCACGAGCAGTACTTC; CDR3: CASSLGGHEQYF
V: TRBV19; J: TRBJ1-1; size: .; D: TRBD1; DNA: TGTGCCAGTAGTGACAGGGCTACGAACACTGAAGCTTTCTTT; CDR3: CASSDRATNTEAFF
V: TRBV2; J: TRBJ2-1; size: .; D: TRBD2; DNA: TGTGCCGGGACTAGCGGGAGCAATGAGCAGTTCTTC; CDR3: CAGTSGSNEQFF
V: TRBV5-1; J: TRBJ2-1; size: .; D: .; DNA: TGCGCCAGCAGCTTGGTAGACTACAATGAGCAGTTCTTC; CDR3: CASSLVDYNEQFF
V: TRBV18; J: TRBJ2-2; size: .; D: .; DNA: TGTGCCAGCTCACGCCAGGACGGGGAGCTGTTTTTT; CDR3: CASSRQDGELFF
V: TRBV19; J: TRBJ2-5; size: .; D: .; DNA: TGTGCCAGTAGTATCACGGGGGAGACCCAGTACTTC; CDR3: CASSITGETQYF
V: TRBV3-1/TRBV3-2; J: TRBJ2-7; size: .; D: .; DNA: TGTGCCAGCGGACAGAGCTCCTACGAGCAGTACTTC; CDR3: CASGQSSYEQYF
V: TRBV7-9; J: TRBJ2-3; size: .; D: TRBD2; DNA: TGTGCCAGCAGGTTGCTAGCGGGAGTGGGCACAGATACGCAGTATTTT; CDR3: CASRLLAGVGTDTQYF
V: TRBV6-5; J: TRBJ1-2; size: few; D: .; DNA: TGTGCCAGCACCCGAATGAGGCTTGGCGGCTACACCTTC; CDR3: CASTRMRLGGYTF